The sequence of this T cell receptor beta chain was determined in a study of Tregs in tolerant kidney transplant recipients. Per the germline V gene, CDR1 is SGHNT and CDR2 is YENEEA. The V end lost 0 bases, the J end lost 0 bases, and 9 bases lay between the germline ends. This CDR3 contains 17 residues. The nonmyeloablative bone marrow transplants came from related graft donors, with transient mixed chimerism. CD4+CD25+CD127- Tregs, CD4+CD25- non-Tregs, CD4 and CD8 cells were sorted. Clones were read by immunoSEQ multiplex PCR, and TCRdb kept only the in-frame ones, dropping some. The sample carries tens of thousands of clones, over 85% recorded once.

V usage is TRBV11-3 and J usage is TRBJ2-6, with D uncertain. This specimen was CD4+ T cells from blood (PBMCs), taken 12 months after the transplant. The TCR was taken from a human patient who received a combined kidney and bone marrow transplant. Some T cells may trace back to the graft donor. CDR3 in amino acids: CASSLDGQNSGANVLTF. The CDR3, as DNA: TGTGCCAGCAGCTTAGATGGCCAGAACTCTGGGGCCAACGTCCTGACTTTC.